The present entry profiles one T cell receptor (beta chain) with its context. The data were produced by immunoSEQ multiplex PCR, yet TCRdb's version contains in-frame clones alone and is incomplete. The data hold 1,500 to 2,000 clones, with roughly 80% observed a single time. This record comes from a study of early stage breast cancer tumors. CDR3 length: 17 residues. Germline CDR1 and CDR2: MDHEN and SYDVKM. J was trimmed by 1 base and V by 6 bases; bases with no gene match: 11. The chain links TRBV28 to TRBJ2-1, with TRBD2 identical over 8 bases. The receptor was derived from a person aged 65 to 85 with breast cancer. Sequencing was carried out using normal breast tissue next to the tumor. The CDR3 reads CASSSPHGGGSYNEQFF. In nucleotides, the CDR3 is TGTGCCAGCAGCTCACCCCACGGGGGGGGATCCTACAATGAGCAGTTCTTC.